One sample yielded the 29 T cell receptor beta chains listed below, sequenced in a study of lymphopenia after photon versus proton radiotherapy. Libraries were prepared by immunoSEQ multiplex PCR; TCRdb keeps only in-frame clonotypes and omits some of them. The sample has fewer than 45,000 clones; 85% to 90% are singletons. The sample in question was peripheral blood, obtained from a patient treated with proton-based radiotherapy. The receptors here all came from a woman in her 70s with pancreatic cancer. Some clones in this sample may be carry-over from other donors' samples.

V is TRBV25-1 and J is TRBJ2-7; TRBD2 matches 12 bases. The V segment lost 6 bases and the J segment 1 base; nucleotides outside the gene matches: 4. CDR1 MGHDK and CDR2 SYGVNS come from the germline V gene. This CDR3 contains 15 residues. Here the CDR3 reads CASRPSGGESYEQYF. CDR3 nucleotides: TGTGCCAGCAGGCCTAGCGGGGGGGAGTCCTACGAGCAGTACTTC.

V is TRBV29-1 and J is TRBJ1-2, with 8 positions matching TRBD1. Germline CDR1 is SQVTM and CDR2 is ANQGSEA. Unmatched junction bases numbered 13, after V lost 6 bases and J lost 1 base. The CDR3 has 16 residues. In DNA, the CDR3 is TGCAGCGTGTCGGTGAGGGACAGGACGGTTAACTATGGCTACACCTTC. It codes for CSVSVRDRTVNYGYTF.

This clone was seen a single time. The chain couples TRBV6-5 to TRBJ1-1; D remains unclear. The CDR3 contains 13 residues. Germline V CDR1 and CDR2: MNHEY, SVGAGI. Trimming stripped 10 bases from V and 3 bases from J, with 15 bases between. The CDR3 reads CATLRFEHTEAFF. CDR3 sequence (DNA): TGTGCCACCCTCAGGTTTGAACACACTGAAGCTTTCTTT.

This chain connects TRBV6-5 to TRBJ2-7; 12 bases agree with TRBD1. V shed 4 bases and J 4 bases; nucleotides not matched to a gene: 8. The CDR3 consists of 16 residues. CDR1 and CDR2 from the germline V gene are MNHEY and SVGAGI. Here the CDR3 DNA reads TGTGCCAGCAGTTCGACAGCGGGACAGGGGGCATACGAGCAGTACTTC. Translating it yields CASSSTAGQGAYEQYF.

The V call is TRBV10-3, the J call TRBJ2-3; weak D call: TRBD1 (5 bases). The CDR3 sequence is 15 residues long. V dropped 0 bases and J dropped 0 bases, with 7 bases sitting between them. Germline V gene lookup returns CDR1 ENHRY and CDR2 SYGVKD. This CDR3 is CAISESSGSTDTQYF. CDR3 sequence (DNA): TGTGCCATCAGTGAGTCGTCAGGGAGCACAGATACGCAGTATTTT.

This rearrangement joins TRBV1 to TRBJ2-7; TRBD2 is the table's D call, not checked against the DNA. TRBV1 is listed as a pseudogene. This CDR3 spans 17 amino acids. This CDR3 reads CTSSQELDLLVPYEQYF. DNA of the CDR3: TGCACCAGCAGCCAAGAACTTGACTTATTGGTCCCGTACGAGCAGTACTTC.

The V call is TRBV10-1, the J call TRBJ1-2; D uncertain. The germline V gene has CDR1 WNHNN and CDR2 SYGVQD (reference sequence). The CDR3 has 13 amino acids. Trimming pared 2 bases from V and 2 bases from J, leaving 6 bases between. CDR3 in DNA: TGCGCCAGCAGTGAGGGTCAGAACTATGGCTACACCTTC. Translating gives CASSEGQNYGYTF.

The CDR3 nucleotides read TGTGCCAGCACCTACTTCCAGGGGGAGGCCTATGGCTACACCTTC. As protein: CASTYFQGEAYGYTF. The gene calls are TRBV6-6 and TRBJ1-2; the match to TRBD1 covers 7 bases. Germline trimming cut 7 bases from V and 4 bases from J; bases unmatched to any gene: 12. The CDR3 spans 15 residues. The germline CDR1 and CDR2 sequences are MNHNY and SVGAGI (reference sequence).

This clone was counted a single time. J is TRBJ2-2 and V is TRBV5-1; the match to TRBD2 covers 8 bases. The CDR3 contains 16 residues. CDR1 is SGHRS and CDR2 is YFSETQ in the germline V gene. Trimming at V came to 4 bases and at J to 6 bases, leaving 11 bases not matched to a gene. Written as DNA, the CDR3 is TGCGCCAGCAGCCCGGGACTAGTGGGTTTCCCCGGGGAGCTGTTTTTT. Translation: CASSPGLVGFPGELFF.

The DNA of the CDR3 is TGTGCCTGGAGTGTACTAACGGGACTGGACACTGAAGCTTTCTTT. Residues: CAWSVLTGLDTEAFF. The V gene is TRBV30, the J gene TRBJ1-1, with D possibly matching TRBD1 (5 bases). V was pared by 0 bases and J by 3 bases, with 14 bases between. This CDR3 region has 15 residues. Looked up from germline, CDR1 is GTSNPN and CDR2 is SVGIG (reference sequence).

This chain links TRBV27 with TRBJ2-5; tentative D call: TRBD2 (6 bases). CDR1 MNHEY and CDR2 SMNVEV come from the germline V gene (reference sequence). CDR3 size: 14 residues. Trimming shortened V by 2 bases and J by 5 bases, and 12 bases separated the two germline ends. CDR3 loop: CASSLPGAGETQYF. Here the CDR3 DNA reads TGTGCCAGCAGTTTACCGGGAGCAGGGGAGACCCAGTACTTC.

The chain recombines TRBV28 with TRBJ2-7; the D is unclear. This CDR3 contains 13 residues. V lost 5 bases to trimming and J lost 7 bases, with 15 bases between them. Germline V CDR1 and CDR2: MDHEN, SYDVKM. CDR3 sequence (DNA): TGTGCCAGCAGTCCCCCGGCTTCGCGGGAGCAGTACTTC. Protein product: CASSPPASREQYF.

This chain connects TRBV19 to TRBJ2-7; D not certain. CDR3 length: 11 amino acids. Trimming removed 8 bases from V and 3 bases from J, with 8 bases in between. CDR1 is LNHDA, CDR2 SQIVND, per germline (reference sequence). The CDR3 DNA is TGTGCCAGTGATTCAGGCTACGAGCAGTACTTC. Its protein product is CASDSGYEQYF.

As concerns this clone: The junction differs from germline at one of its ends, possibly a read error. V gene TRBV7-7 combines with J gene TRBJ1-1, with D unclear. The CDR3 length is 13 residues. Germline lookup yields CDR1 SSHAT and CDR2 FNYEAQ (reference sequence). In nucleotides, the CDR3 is TGTGCTAGCAGCTTAGAACGGACCACTGAAGCTTTCTTT. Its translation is CASSLERTTEAFF.

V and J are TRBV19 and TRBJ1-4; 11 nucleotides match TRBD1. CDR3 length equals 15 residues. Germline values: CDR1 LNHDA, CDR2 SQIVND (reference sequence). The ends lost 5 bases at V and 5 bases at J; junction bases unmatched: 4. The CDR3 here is CASSPGTGGNEKLFF. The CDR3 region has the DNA TGTGCCAGTAGTCCCGGGACAGGGGGGAATGAAAAACTGTTTTTT.

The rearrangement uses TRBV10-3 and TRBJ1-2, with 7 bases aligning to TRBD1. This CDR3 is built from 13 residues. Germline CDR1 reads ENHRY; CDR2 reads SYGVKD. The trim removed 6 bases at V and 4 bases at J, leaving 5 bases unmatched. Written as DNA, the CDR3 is TGTGCCATCAGCCTCACAGGGGTCTATGGCTACACCTTC. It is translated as CAISLTGVYGYTF.

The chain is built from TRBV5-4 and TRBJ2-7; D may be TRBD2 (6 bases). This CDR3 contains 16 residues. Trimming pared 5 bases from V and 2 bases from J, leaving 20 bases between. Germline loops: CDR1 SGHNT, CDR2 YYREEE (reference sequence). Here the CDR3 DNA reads TGTGCCAGCAGTCTGGGGCTAGCGCCTAGCCCCTACGAGCAGTACTTC. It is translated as CASSLGLAPSPYEQYF.

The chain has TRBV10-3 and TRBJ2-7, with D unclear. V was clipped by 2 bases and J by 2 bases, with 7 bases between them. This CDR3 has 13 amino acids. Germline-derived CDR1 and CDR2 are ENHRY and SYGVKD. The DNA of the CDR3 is TGTGCCATCAGTGAGGGGCAGCCCTACGAGCAGTACTTC. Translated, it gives CAISEGQPYEQYF.

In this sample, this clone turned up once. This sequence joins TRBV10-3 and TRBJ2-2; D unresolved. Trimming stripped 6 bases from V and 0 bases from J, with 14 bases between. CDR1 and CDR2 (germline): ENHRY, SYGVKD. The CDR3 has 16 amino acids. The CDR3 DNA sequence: TGTGCCATCAGGCCCACAGTGGGCTCGAACACCGGGGAGCTGTTTTTT. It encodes CAIRPTVGSNTGELFF.

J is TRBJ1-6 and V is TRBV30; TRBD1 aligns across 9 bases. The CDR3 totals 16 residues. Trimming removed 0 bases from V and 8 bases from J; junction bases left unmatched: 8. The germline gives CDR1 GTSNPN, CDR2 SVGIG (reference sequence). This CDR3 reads CAWSVWGTGPDSPLHF. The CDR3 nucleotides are TGTGCCTGGAGTGTATGGGGGACAGGGCCGGATTCACCCCTCCACTTT.

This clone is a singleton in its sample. CDR3 residues: CASGGGLSGSYNEQFF. Written as DNA, the CDR3 is TGCGCCAGCGGGGGGGGTTTAAGCGGGAGCTACAATGAGCAGTTCTTC. V is TRBV10-2 and J is TRBJ2-1; 8 bases fit TRBD2. The V gene end was trimmed by 8 bases and the J gene end by 3 bases; junction bases not matched to a gene: 12. From germline, CDR1 is WSHSY and CDR2 SAAADI. This CDR3 spans 16 amino acids.

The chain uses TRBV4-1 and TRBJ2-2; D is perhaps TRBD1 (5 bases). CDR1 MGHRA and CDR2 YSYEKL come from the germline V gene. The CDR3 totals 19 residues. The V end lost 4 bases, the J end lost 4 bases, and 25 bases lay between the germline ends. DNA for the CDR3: TGCGCCAGCAGCCTACTAATAAGGATCCAGGGTAGGAGCACCGGGGAGCTGTTTTTT. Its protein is CASSLLIRIQGRSTGELFF.

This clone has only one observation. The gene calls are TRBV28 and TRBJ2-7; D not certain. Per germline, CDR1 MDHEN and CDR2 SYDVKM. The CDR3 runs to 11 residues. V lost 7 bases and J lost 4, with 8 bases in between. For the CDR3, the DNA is TGTGCCAGCACCAAGGGATACGAGCAGTACTTC. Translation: CASTKGYEQYF.

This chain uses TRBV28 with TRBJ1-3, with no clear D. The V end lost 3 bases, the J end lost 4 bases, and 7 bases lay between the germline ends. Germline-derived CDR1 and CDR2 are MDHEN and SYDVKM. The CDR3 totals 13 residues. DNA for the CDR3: TGTGCCAGCAGTTTCAGTTGGGGAAACACCATATATTTT. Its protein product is CASSFSWGNTIYF.

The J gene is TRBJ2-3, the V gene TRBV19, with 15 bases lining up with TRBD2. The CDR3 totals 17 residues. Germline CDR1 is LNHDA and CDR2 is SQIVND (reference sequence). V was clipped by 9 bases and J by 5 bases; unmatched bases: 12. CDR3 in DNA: TGTGCCAGGGAGTCTCCGGGACTAGCGGGAGGCATAGATACGCAGTATTTT. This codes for CARESPGLAGGIDTQYF.

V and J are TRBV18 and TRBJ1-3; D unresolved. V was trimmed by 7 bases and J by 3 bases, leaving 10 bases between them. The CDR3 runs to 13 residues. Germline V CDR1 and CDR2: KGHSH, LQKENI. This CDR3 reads CASFRGDGNTIYF. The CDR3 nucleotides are TGTGCCAGCTTCCGGGGTGATGGAAACACCATATATTTT.

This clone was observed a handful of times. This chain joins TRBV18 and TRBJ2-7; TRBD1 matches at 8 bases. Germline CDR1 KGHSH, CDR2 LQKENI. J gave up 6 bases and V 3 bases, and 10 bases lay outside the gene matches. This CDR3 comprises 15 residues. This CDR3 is CASSPLTGADGEQYF. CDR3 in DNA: TGTGCCAGCTCACCCTTGACAGGGGCAGACGGCGAGCAGTACTTC.

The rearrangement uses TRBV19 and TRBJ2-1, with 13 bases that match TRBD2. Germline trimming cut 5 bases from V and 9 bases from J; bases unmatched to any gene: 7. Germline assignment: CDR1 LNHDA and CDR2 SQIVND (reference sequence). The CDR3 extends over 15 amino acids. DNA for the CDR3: TGTGCCAGTAGTCCCCGGACTAGCGGGAGCGGTGAGCAGTTCTTC. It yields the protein CASSPRTSGSGEQFF.

The CDR3 region is CASSFTDRVDTGELFF. The CDR3, as DNA: TGCGCCAGCAGTTTCACGGACAGGGTCGACACCGGGGAGCTGTTTTTT. The chain carries TRBV5-1 and TRBJ2-2; 8 bases match TRBD1. This CDR3 comprises 16 residues. In germline, CDR1 is SGHRS, CDR2 YFSETQ. V lost 5 bases to trimming and J lost 3 bases; unmatched junction nucleotides: 9. The full variable domain, rest sourced from reference TRBV5-1 and TRBJ2-2, is KAGVTQTPRYLIKTRGQQVTLSCSPISGHRSVSWYQQTPGQGLQFLFEYFSETQRNKGNFPGRFSGRQFSNSRSEMNVSTLELGDSALYLCASSFTDRVDTGELFFGEGSRLTVL.